The 10 T cell receptor beta chains below come from one sample, sequenced in a study of T-cell memory formation after mild COVID-19. TCRdb reprocessed the 5' RACE reads via MiXCR and lists one record per CDR3 protein. The sample consists of some 150,000 distinct CDR3 sequences, 6% to 7% of them appearing once. The specimen was PBMCs or a T cell subset sorted from them (not recorded which). The source of these receptors is an adult woman who had mild COVID-19 (a few samples of this study predate the infection). Cell type and time point are not known.

The V call is TRBV20-1, the J call TRBJ1-2, with D tentatively TRBD1 (5 bases). V lost 4 bases, J lost 8 bases, and 14 bases lay in between. The V gene's germline CDR1 is DFQATT and CDR2 SNEGSKA (reference sequence). This CDR3 region has 12 residues. The CDR3 here is CSATPRARGYTF. The CDR3 DNA reads TGCAGTGCTACACCCAGGGCTCGAGGCTACACCTTC.

This clonotype was counted at least ten times. The rearrangement joins TRBV15 to TRBJ2-5; D possibly corresponds to TRBD1 (6 bases). Germline loops: CDR1 LNHNV, CDR2 YYDKDF (reference sequence). The CDR3 has 13 amino acids. Trimming removed 11 bases at V and 5 bases at J, with 18 bases between. DNA for the CDR3: TGTGCCTCTGCTTCAGGGGATGTCGAGACCCAGTACTTC. This gives the protein CASASGDVETQYF. Filled out from reference TRBV15 and TRBJ2-5, the complete variable domain reads DAMVIQNPRYQVTQFGKPVTLSCSQTLNHNVMYWYQQKSSQAPKLLFHYYDKDFNNEADTPDNFQSRRPNTSFCFLDIRSPGLGDTAMYLCASASGDVETQYFGPGTRLLVL.

The table lists this clonotype with a few counts. The chain employs TRBV5-1 and TRBJ1-1; 8 nucleotides match TRBD1. The J segment lost 3 bases and the V segment lost 4 bases, leaving 11 bases of the junction unmatched. The CDR3 runs 16 residues. Germline V gene data show CDR1 as SGHRS and CDR2 as YFSETQ. The CDR3 DNA reads as TGCGCCAGCAGCGCACGATACAGGGGGATCTACACTGAAGCTTTCTTT. It specifies CASSARYRGIYTEAFF.

This chain joins TRBV24-1 and TRBJ2-1; 12 nucleotides align to TRBD2. CDR3 size: 16 residues. Germline values: CDR1 KGHDR, CDR2 SFDVKD. V gave up 4 bases and J gave up 5 bases; unmatched junction bases: 5. CDR3 residues: CATSDPTSGRHNEQFF. The DNA for the CDR3 is TGTGCCACCAGTGACCCGACTAGCGGGAGACACAATGAGCAGTTCTTC.

The table lists this clonotype with many counts. CDR3 residues: CASSLVEVRSTEAFF. DNA for the CDR3: TGTGCCAGCAGCTTAGTAGAGGTCAGGAGCACTGAAGCTTTCTTT. The chain joins TRBV7-6 to TRBJ1-1, with unresolved D. The V end lost 1 base, the J end lost 4 bases, and 13 bases lay between the germline ends. CDR1 and CDR2 from the germline V gene are SGHVS and FNYEAQ. CDR3 size: 15 residues.

The V and J genes are TRBV6-2 or TRBV6-3 and TRBJ2-2; tentative D call: TRBD2 (7 bases). The V gene's germline CDR1 is MNHEY and CDR2 SVGEGT. V was trimmed by 4 bases and J by 3 bases, leaving 15 bases between them. The CDR3 loop spans 16 amino acids. CDR3 sequence: CASSSFGGHDTGELFF. The DNA for the CDR3 is TGTGCCAGCAGTTCATTCGGGGGGCACGACACCGGGGAGCTGTTTTTT.

This clonotype appeared a few times. The V and J genes are TRBV20-1 and TRBJ2-4, with D unclear. Germline CDR1 reads DFQATT; CDR2 reads SNEGSKA (reference sequence). Deletions cut 7 bases from V and 5 bases from J, with 9 bases between. CDR3 size: 11 residues. CDR3 loop: CSVQYENIQYF. CDR3 bases: TGCAGTGTGCAATACGAAAACATTCAGTACTTC.

The chain combines TRBV16 with TRBJ1-1; D gene ambiguous. Germline-derived CDR1 and CDR2 are KGHSY and FQNENV. The CDR3 loop spans 13 amino acids. V was shortened by 2 bases and J by 13 bases, with 17 bases between the two germline ends. DNA of the CDR3: TGTGCCAGCAGCCAACCAGTTGGAGGGTTTGGTTTCTTT. Translation: CASSQPVGGFGFF.

There are a few counts of this clonotype. The rearrangement joins TRBV7-9 to TRBJ1-1, with 8 positions matching TRBD1. The V segment lost 3 bases and the J segment 0 bases; nucleotides outside the gene matches: 0. This CDR3 spans 14 amino acids. Germline V gene data show CDR1 as SEHNR and CDR2 as FQNEAQ (reference sequence). The CDR3 DNA is TGTGCCAGCAGCTTGACAGGGGTGAACACTGAAGCTTTCTTT. It specifies CASSLTGVNTEAFF.

At least ten counts were recorded for this clonotype. Written as DNA, the CDR3 is TGTGCCAGCAGCTTAGGAAGGACAGGGGCCCGGGGTTGGGACACTGAAGCTTTCTTT. Its protein is CASSLGRTGARGWDTEAFF. The chain uses TRBV7-2 and TRBJ1-1, with 9 bases lining up with TRBD1. J was trimmed by 3 bases and V by 1 base; bases with no gene match: 15. The CDR3 totals 19 residues. Germline CDR1 is SGHTA and CDR2 is FQGNSA. The full variable domain, rest sourced from reference TRBV7-2 and TRBJ1-1, is GAGVSQSPSNKVTEKGKDVELRCDPISGHTALYWYRQSLGQGLEFLIYFQGNSAPDKSGLPSDRFSAERTGGSVSTLTIQRTQQEDSAVYLCASSLGRTGARGWDTEAFFGQGTRLTVV.